Given below is one T cell receptor (beta chain) in context. Its matching antigen is unknown. Generated by immunoSEQ multiplex PCR, the TCRdb table keeps only in-frame clones and is missing some. The repertoire holds about 150,000 clones, with under 95% as singletons. This entry is derived from a study of T cell responses to AZD1222 COVID-19 vaccine. Study-wide results and caveats: Only after the peak T cell response were repertoires sampled. Donors in the cohort were predominantly white British and more often female, and clonal diversity was possibly underestimated.

V lost 0 bases and J lost 7, with 12 bases in between. Per germline, CDR1 LNHNV and CDR2 YYDKDF (reference sequence). The length of the CDR3 is 14 residues. This receptor was taken from an adult in good health. This chain connects TRBV15 to TRBJ1-2, with D unresolved. The sequences come from peripheral blood, collected on day 0 of AZD1222 vaccination. CDR3 protein: CATSRDLEGSGYTF. In DNA form, the CDR3 reads TGTGCCACCAGCAGAGATCTCGAGGGTTCTGGCTACACCTTC.